This record looks at one T cell receptor beta chain sequence and its context. Produced via immunoSEQ multiplex PCR; TCRdb's table is partial and in-frame only. The profile shows 280,000 or so clones, around 90% of them singletons. This specimen belongs to a study of blood T cell repertoires in COVID-19. The V and J ends lost 6 bases and 5 bases respectively, with 10 bases between them. This CDR3 region has 13 residues. The V gene's germline CDR1 is KGHSH and CDR2 LQKENI. Clinical history reported by participants formed the basis on which cohorts were assigned. The sequenced sample consisted of PBMCs or T cells enriched from blood (not recorded which). The TCR comes from a woman in her 40s who had recovered from COVID-19. This chain uses TRBV18 with TRBJ2-2; no definite D call. The DNA of the CDR3 is TGTGCCAGCTCCCCCCCGTTGACCGGGGAGCTGTTTTTT. Its translation: CASSPPLTGELFF.